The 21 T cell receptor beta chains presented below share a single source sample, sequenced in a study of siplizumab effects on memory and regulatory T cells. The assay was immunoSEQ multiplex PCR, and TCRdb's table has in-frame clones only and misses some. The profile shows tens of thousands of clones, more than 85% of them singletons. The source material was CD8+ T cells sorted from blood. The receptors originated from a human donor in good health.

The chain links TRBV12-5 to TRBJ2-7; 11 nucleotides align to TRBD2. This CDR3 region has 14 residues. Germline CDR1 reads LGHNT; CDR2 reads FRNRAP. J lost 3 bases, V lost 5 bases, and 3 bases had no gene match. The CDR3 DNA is TGTGCTAGTGGTCCCGGGACTAGCGGCTACGAGCAGTACTTC. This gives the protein CASGPGTSGYEQYF. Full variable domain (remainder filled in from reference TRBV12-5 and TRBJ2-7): DARVTQTPRHKVTEMGQEVTMRCQPILGHNTVFWYRQTMMQGLELLAYFRNRAPLDDSGMPKDRFSAEMPDATLATLKIQPSEPRDSAVYFCASGPGTSGYEQYFGPGTRLTVT.

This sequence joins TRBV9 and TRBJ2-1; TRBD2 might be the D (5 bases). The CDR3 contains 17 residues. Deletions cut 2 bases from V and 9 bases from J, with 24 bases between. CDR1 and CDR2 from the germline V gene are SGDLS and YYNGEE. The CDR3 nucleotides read TGTGCCAGCAGCGTCGACGGGAATTTTATGGATACCAGTGAGCAGTTCTTC. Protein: CASSVDGNFMDTSEQFF.

CDR3 sequence: CAGSETGGAGAGGLNEQFF. The CDR3 bases are TGTGCCGGCTCTGAGACAGGGGGCGCGGGAGCGGGAGGTCTTAATGAGCAGTTCTTC. The V gene is TRBV2, the J gene TRBJ2-1; D is perhaps TRBD1 (10 bases). V was pared by 11 bases and J by 7 bases, with 36 bases between. The CDR3 totals 19 residues. Germline CDR1 SNHLY, CDR2 FYNNEI.

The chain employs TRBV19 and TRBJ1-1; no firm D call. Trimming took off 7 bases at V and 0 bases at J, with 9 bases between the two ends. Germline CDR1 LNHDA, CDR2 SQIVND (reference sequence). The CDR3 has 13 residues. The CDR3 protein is CASNNGLNTEAFF. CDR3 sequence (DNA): TGTGCCAGTAATAACGGATTGAACACTGAAGCTTTCTTT.

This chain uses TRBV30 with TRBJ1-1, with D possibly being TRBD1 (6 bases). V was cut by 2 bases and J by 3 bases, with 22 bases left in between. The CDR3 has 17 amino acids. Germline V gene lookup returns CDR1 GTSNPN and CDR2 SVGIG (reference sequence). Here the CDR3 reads CAWSSPRDIQRHTEAFF. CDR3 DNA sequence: TGTGCCTGGAGTAGCCCCCGGGACATTCAGAGGCACACTGAAGCTTTCTTT.

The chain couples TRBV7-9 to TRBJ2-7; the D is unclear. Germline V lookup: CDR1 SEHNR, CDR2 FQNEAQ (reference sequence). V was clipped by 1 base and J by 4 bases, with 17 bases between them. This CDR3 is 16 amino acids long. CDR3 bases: TGTGCCAGCAGCTTAGAGGGCCGACCCTCAAGTTACGAGCAGTACTTC. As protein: CASSLEGRPSSYEQYF. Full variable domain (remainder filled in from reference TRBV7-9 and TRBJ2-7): DTGVSQNPRHKITKRGQNVTFRCDPISEHNRLYWYRQTLGQGPEFLTYFQNEAQLEKSRLLSDRFSAERPKGSFSTLEIQRTEQGDSAMYLCASSLEGRPSSYEQYFGPGTRLTVT.

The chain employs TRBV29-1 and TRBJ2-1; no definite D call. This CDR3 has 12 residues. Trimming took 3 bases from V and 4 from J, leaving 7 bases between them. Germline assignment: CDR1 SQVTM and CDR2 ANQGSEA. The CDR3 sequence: CSVEPVYNEQFF. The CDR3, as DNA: TGCAGCGTTGAGCCTGTGTACAATGAGCAGTTCTTC.

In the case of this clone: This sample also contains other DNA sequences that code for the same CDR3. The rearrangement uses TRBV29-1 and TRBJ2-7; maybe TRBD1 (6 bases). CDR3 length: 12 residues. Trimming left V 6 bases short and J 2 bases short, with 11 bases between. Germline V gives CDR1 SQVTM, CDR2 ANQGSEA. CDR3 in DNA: TGCAGCGTACAGACAGGTGCCTACGAGCAGTACTTC. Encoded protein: CSVQTGAYEQYF.

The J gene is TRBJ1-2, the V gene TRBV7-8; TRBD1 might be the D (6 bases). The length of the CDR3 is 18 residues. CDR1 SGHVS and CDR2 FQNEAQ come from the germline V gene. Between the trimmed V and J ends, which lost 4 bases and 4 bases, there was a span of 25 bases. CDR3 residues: CASSSTSNRDTGGYGYTF. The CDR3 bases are TGTGCCAGCAGCTCCACTTCCAACCGGGACACGGGGGGCTATGGCTACACCTTC.

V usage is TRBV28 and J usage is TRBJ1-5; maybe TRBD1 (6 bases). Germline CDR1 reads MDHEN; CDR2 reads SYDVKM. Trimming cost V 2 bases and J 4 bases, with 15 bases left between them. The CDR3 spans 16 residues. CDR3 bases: TGTGCCAGCAGTTTACTCGTTCGACAGGTTAATCAGCCCCAGCATTTT. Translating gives CASSLLVRQVNQPQHF. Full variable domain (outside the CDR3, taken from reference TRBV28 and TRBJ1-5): DVKVTQSSRYLVKRTGEKVFLECVQDMDHENMFWYRQDPGLGLRLIYFSYDVKMKEKGDIPEGYSVSREKKERFSLILESASTNQTSMYLCASSLLVRQVNQPQHFGDGTRLSIL.

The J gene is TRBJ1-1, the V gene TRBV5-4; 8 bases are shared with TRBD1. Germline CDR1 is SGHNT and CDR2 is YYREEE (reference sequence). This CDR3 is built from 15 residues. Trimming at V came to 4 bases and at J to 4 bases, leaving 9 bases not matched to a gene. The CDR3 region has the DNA TGTGCCAGCAGCATATGGACAGGGCTGAGCACTGAAGCTTTCTTT. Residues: CASSIWTGLSTEAFF.

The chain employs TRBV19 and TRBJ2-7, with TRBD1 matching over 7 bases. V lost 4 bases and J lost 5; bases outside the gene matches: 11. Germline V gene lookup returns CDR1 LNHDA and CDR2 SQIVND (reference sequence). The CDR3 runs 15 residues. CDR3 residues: CASSSPSTGKNEQYF. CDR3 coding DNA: TGTGCCAGTAGTAGCCCCTCGACAGGGAAGAACGAGCAGTACTTC. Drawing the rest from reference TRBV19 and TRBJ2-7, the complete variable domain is DGGITQSPKYLFRKEGQNVTLSCEQNLNHDAMYWYRQDPGQGLRLIYYSQIVNDFQKGDIAEGYSVSREKKESFPLTVTSAQKNPTAFYLCASSSPSTGKNEQYFGPGTRLTVT.

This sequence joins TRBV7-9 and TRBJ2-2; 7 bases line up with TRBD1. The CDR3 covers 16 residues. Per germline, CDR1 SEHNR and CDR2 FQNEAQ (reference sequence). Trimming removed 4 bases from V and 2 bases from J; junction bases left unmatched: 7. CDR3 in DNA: TGTGCCAGCAGCTCCACCGGGACAGAAAACACCGGGGAGCTGTTTTTT. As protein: CASSSTGTENTGELFF.

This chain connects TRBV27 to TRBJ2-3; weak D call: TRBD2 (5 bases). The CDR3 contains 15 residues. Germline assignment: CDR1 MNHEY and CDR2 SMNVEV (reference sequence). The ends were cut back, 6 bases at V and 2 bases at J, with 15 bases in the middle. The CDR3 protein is CASSPREGSTDTQYF. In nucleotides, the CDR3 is TGTGCCAGCAGCCCTCGAGAGGGTTCCACAGATACGCAGTATTTT.

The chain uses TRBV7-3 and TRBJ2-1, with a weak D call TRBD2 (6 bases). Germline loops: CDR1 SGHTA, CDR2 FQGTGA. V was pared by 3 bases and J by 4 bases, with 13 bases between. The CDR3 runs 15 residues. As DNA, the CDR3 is TGTGCCAGCAGCTTGCGGGGATCCCCGTACAATGAGCAGTTCTTC. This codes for CASSLRGSPYNEQFF.

This CDR3 reads CASSYLGQADYGYTF. The DNA for the CDR3 is TGTGCCAGCAGTTACTTGGGACAGGCGGACTATGGCTACACCTTC. The V call is TRBV6-5, the J call TRBJ1-2, with 8 bases aligning to TRBD1. The CDR3 length is 15 residues. Trimming took 1 base from V and 3 from J; bases not matched to a gene: 4. In germline, CDR1 is MNHEY, CDR2 SVGAGI.

CDR3 sequence: CASSPSRENTEAFF. The DNA for the CDR3 is TGTGCCAGCAGCCCCTCCCGAGAAAACACTGAAGCTTTCTTT. This chain connects TRBV7-3 to TRBJ1-1; D is unresolved. Germline CDR1 reads SGHTA; CDR2 reads FQGTGA. The CDR3 has 14 amino acids. V was pared by 5 bases and J by 2 bases, with 12 bases between.

CDR3 sequence: CAWSVPAGELFF. In DNA form, the CDR3 reads TGTGCCTGGAGTGTACCGGCCGGGGAGCTGTTTTTT. The genes are TRBV30 and TRBJ2-2; D gene ambiguous. Germline V CDR1 and CDR2: GTSNPN, SVGIG (reference sequence). Trimming cost V 0 bases and J 6 bases, with 5 bases left between them. The CDR3 contains 12 residues.

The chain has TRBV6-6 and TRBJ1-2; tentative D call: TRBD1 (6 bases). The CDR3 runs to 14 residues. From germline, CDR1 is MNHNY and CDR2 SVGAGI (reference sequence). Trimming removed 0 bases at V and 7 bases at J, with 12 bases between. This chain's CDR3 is CASSYSTAGVGYTF. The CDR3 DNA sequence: TGTGCCAGCAGTTACTCGACGGCAGGGGTTGGCTACACCTTC.

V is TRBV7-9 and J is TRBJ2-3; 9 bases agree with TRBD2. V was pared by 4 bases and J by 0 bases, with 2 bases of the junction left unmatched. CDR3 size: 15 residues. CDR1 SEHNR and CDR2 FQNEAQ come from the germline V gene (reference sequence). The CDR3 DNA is TGTGCCAGCAGCTACGGACTAGCGAGCACAGATACGCAGTATTTT. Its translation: CASSYGLASTDTQYF. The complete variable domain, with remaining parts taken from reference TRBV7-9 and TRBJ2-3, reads DTGVSQNPRHKITKRGQNVTFRCDPISEHNRLYWYRQTLGQGPEFLTYFQNEAQLEKSRLLSDRFSAERPKGSFSTLEIQRTEQGDSAMYLCASSYGLASTDTQYFGPGTRLTVL.

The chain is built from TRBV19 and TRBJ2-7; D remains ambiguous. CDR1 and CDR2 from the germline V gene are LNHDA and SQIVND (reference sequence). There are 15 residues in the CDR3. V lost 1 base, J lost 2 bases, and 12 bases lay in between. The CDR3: CASSIAAGTAYEQYF. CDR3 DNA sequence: TGTGCCAGTAGTATAGCGGCAGGAACCGCCTACGAGCAGTACTTC.